This T cell receptor (beta chain) was documented in a study of blood T cell repertoires in COVID-19. Turning to the study itself: From the United States, Italy and Spain came samples of acute and convalescent COVID-19. Nucleic acid was either cDNA or gDNA, and it came from T cells, B-cell-depleted T cells, or PBMCs.

CDR3 length: 13 residues. Germline V lookup: CDR1 SGHTA, CDR2 FQGTGA. V lost 2 bases and J lost 5, with 7 bases in between. In the original analysis: By means of reference gene primer amplification, nucleated cell counts were estimated. Assay used: immunoSEQ multiplex PCR; TCRdb lists only in-frame clones, some missing. V, J and clone size were drawn from that table, and D and trimming were deduced from the DNA. Of over 60,000 clones listed, just over 85% are singletons. The chain recombines TRBV7-3 with TRBJ1-5; D not resolved. The sequence was obtained from a man aged 40-49 years with acute or convalescent COVID-19. Source material: peripheral blood. The CDR3 coding sequence is TGTGCCAGCAGCTTAGAGGGAGATCAGCCCCAGCATTTT. Protein: CASSLEGDQPQHF.